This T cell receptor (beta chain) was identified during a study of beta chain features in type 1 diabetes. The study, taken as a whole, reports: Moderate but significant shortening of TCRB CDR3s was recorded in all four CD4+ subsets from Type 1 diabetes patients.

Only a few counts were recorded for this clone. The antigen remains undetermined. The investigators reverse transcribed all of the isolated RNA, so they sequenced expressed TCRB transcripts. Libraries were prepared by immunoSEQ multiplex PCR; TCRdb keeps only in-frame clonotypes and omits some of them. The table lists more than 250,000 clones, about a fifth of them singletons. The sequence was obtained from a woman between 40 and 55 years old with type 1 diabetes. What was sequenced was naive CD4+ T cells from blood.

The CDR3 nucleotides are TGTGCCAGCAGCGTATCGGGACAGTCGATGGAGCTGTTTTTT. Its protein product is CASSVSGQSMELFF. The chain combines TRBV9 with TRBJ2-2; TRBD1 matches at 7 bases. The CDR3 is made up of 14 amino acids. From germline, CDR1 is SGDLS and CDR2 YYNGEE. V dropped 1 base and J dropped 10; count of bases not matched to a gene: 7.